The next 12 T cell receptor beta chains were all read from a single sample in a study of vaccination and CD4 T cells after COVID-19. The antigens of these receptors remain unknown. Documented treatment: roughly 10-day PBMC culture with coronavirus spike peptide pools or control peptides (ViraFEST assay). Sequencing of the DNA from cultured CD4+ T cells was carried out with the Oncomine TCR Beta short-read assay. TCRdb recomputed calls from the PCR reads with MiXCR, one row per CDR3 protein. This table holds about 15,000 distinct CDR3 sequences, just under 65% found once. The sequencing sample was made of CD4+ T cells from blood, cultured in vitro. Receptors originate from a human donor who had recovered from COVID-19.

The chain links TRBV27 to TRBJ1-1; D uncertain. This CDR3 has 13 amino acids. Looked up from germline, CDR1 is MNHEY and CDR2 is SMNVEV (reference sequence). V was cut by 6 bases and J by 3 bases, with 11 bases left in between. CDR3 loop: CASSELSHTEAFF. CDR3 DNA sequence: TGTGCCAGCAGCGAGCTATCCCACACTGAAGCTTTCTTT.

The gene calls are TRBV6-2 or TRBV6-3 and TRBJ2-5; D might be TRBD2 (6 bases). Per the germline V gene, CDR1 is MNHEY and CDR2 is SVGEGT. Trimming took off 7 bases at V and 5 bases at J, with 11 bases between the two ends. The CDR3 consists of 12 residues. CDR3 in amino acids: CASTRSGETQYF. The CDR3, as DNA: TGTGCCAGCACAAGGAGCGGGGAGACCCAGTACTTC.

V is TRBV7-2 and J is TRBJ1-1; D ambiguous. The germline V and J ends were trimmed by 5 bases and 3 bases, with 13 bases remaining between them. There are 14 residues in the CDR3. Germline V gene sequence: CDR1 SGHTA, CDR2 FQGNSA. CDR3 DNA sequence: TGTGCCAGCAGCGCCTCTAGGACGGACACTGAAGCTTTCTTT. It is translated as CASSASRTDTEAFF.

This chain connects TRBV6-1 to TRBJ2-7; D possibly corresponds to TRBD2 (6 bases). From germline, CDR1 is MNHNS and CDR2 SASEGT. Trimming removed 1 base at V and 6 bases at J, with 10 bases between. The CDR3 runs to 13 residues. The CDR3 here is CASSEGGGVEQYF. The CDR3, as DNA: TGTGCCAGCAGTGAAGGAGGAGGGGTCGAGCAGTACTTC.

The V call is TRBV19, the J call TRBJ1-2; D is ambiguous. V gave up 8 bases and J gave up 0 bases, with 10 bases separating them. Germline V gene data show CDR1 as LNHDA and CDR2 as SQIVND (reference sequence). The CDR3 is 13 amino acids. The CDR3 DNA reads as TGTGCCAGTCGGCGGGTCTCTAACTATGGCTACACCTTC. Translation: CASRRVSNYGYTF.

This clonotype has only a few counts. The chain combines TRBV20-1 with TRBJ2-4; 7 bases are shared with TRBD1. The CDR3 is 14 amino acids. Germline values: CDR1 DFQATT, CDR2 SNEGSKA (reference sequence). V shed 3 bases, J shed 2 bases, and the junction held 4 bases outside the gene matches. CDR3 region: CSASLQGSKNIQYF. In DNA, the CDR3 is TGCAGTGCTAGTTTACAGGGGTCCAAAAACATTCAGTACTTC.

The J gene is TRBJ1-2, the V gene TRBV12-3 or TRBV12-4; D uncertain. Between the trimmed V and J ends, which lost 1 base and 7 bases, there was a span of 7 bases. The CDR3 runs to 12 residues. This CDR3 reads CASSLGEGGYTF. CDR3 in DNA: TGTGCCAGCAGTTTAGGAGAAGGTGGCTACACCTTC.

The rearrangement joins TRBV19 to TRBJ2-1; perhaps TRBD2 as D (5 bases). Germline CDR1 is LNHDA and CDR2 is SQIVND (reference sequence). There are 14 residues in the CDR3. The V gene lost 5 bases and the J gene lost 6 bases, with 14 bases spanning the gap. In DNA form, the CDR3 reads TGTGCCAGTAGTCCGACAACTAGGTCCAATGAGCAGTTCTTC. It is translated as CASSPTTRSNEQFF.

The chain uses TRBV19 and TRBJ1-1, with D unresolved. The CDR3 totals 14 residues. Per the germline V gene, CDR1 is LNHDA and CDR2 is SQIVND (reference sequence). V lost 5 bases, J lost 1 base, and 11 bases lay in between. The CDR3 spells CASSASTWNTEAFF. CDR3 bases: TGTGCCAGTAGTGCTTCAACTTGGAACACTGAAGCTTTCTTT.

The V call is TRBV6-2 or TRBV6-3, the J call TRBJ1-4; the D is unclear. Looked up from germline, CDR1 is MNHEY and CDR2 is SVGEGT. The ends were cut back, 7 bases at V and 8 bases at J, with 11 bases in the middle. The CDR3 is made up of 12 amino acids. CDR3 nucleotides: TGTGCCAGCACTTCCGGTCGGGAAAAACTGTTTTTT. The encoded protein is CASTSGREKLFF.

The V call is TRBV20-1, the J call TRBJ2-7, with D tentatively TRBD2 (6 bases). CDR1 DFQATT and CDR2 SNEGSKA come from the germline V gene (reference sequence). V was cut by 5 bases and J by 0 bases, with 14 bases left in between. The CDR3 sequence is 14 residues long. The CDR3 sequence: CSAALAMSSYEQYF. CDR3 DNA: TGCAGTGCTGCTCTAGCGATGAGCTCCTACGAGCAGTACTTC.

The table lists this clonotype with a few counts. J is TRBJ2-5 and V is TRBV30; the match to TRBD1 covers 8 bases. This CDR3 is 13 amino acids long. The ends lost 5 bases at V and 2 bases at J; junction bases unmatched: 4. In germline, CDR1 is GTSNPN, CDR2 SVGIG (reference sequence). As DNA, the CDR3 is TGTGCCTGGGGGACAGGCGCACAAGAGACCCAGTACTTC. It is translated as CAWGTGAQETQYF.